What follows are 9 T cell receptor beta chains derived from one specimen sequenced in a study of glioma-infiltrating T cells after dendritic cell vaccination. Sequenced by immunoSEQ multiplex PCR; TCRdb stores in-frame clones only, minus some. The profile shows about 82,000 clones, around 83% of them singletons. Time point noted: after dendritic cell vaccination, including at tumor progression/relapse. The source material was blood, sampled after dendritic cell vaccination. The receptors were sampled from a human donor with glioblastoma.

The V call is TRBV2, the J call TRBJ2-5, with D unresolved. The CDR3 loop spans 15 amino acids. The germline CDR1 and CDR2 sequences are SNHLY and FYNNEI. V was pared by 3 bases and J by 1 base, with 12 bases between. The CDR3 spells CASSDAAQTQETQYF. The CDR3 nucleotides are TGTGCCAGCAGTGATGCGGCACAAACCCAAGAGACCCAGTACTTC. The whole variable domain, filled in from reference TRBV2 and TRBJ2-5, reads EPEVTQTPSHQVTQMGQEVILRCVPISNHLYFYWYRQILGQKVEFLVSFYNNEISEKSEIFDDQFSVERPDGSNFTLKIRSTKLEDSAMYFCASSDAAQTQETQYFGPGTRLLVL.

The chain is built from TRBV7-2 and TRBJ2-7; a possible D gene is TRBD2 (7 bases). The CDR3 runs 15 residues. V lost 8 bases to trimming and J lost 3 bases, with 20 bases between them. Per the germline V gene, CDR1 is SGHTA and CDR2 is FQGNSA. The CDR3 here is CASLPKGGAIYEQYF. DNA for the CDR3: TGTGCCAGCCTACCTAAGGGGGGGGCGATCTACGAGCAGTACTTC. Full variable domain (rest looked up from reference TRBV7-2 and TRBJ2-7): GAGVSQSPSNKVTEKGKDVELRCDPISGHTALYWYRQSLGQGLEFLIYFQGNSAPDKSGLPSDRFSAERTGGSVSTLTIQRTQQEDSAVYLCASLPKGGAIYEQYFGPGTRLTVT.

The V gene is TRBV5-1, the J gene TRBJ1-2; D is unresolved. V was shortened by 4 bases and J by 5 bases, with 18 bases between the two germline ends. Germline V gene sequence: CDR1 SGHRS, CDR2 YFSETQ. This CDR3 spans 15 amino acids. The CDR3 loop is CASSPHDLADYGYTF. In DNA, the CDR3 is TGCGCCAGCAGCCCACATGATCTAGCGGATTATGGCTACACCTTC.

The chain is built from TRBV7-2 and TRBJ1-2; no clear D gene. Germline V gene lookup returns CDR1 SGHTA and CDR2 FQGNSA. Trimming cost V 2 bases and J 4 bases, with 20 bases left between them. The CDR3 extends over 17 amino acids. The CDR3 coding sequence is TGTGCCAGCAGCTTATCCCCCGGGCGGGGATTGAGCTATGGCTACACCTTC. Protein sequence: CASSLSPGRGLSYGYTF.

This clone showed up just once. The chain carries TRBV5-1 and TRBJ2-7; D is uncertain. The CDR3 is 13 residues long. Germline CDR1 is SGHRS and CDR2 is YFSETQ. Trimming shortened V by 1 base and J by 0 bases, and 5 bases separated the two germline ends. CDR3 nucleotide sequence: TGCGCCAGCAGCTTGTCCTCCTCCTACGAGCAGTACTTC. This codes for CASSLSSSYEQYF.

The V and J genes are TRBV14 and TRBJ1-1, with 10 bases aligning to TRBD1. The CDR3 has 14 residues. V lost 3 bases and J lost 6; bases outside the gene matches: 4. The V gene's germline CDR1 is SGHDN and CDR2 FVKESK. This CDR3 is CASSQTGGSAEAFF. DNA of the CDR3: TGTGCCAGCAGCCAGACAGGGGGCAGCGCTGAAGCTTTCTTT.

The V and J genes are TRBV6-5 and TRBJ2-2; D unclear. The CDR3 is 14 residues long. Trimming left V 7 bases short and J 5 bases short, with 14 bases between. Germline V gene lookup returns CDR1 MNHEY and CDR2 SVGAGI. CDR3 sequence (DNA): TGTGCCAGCACCCGAGTTAGAGGAACCGGGGAGCTGTTTTTT. Protein sequence: CASTRVRGTGELFF.

The chain employs TRBV2 and TRBJ2-3; TRBD1 matches 7 bases. The V segment lost 6 bases and the J segment 0 bases; nucleotides outside the gene matches: 3. The CDR3 sequence is 14 residues long. CDR1 and CDR2 from the germline V gene are SNHLY and FYNNEI. The CDR3 region is CASRETGSTDTQYF. In nucleotides, the CDR3 is TGTGCCAGCAGAGAGACAGGGAGCACAGATACGCAGTATTTT.

V is TRBV28 and J is TRBJ1-2; D is perhaps TRBD1 (6 bases). CDR1 MDHEN and CDR2 SYDVKM come from the germline V gene. V lost 5 bases to trimming and J lost 4 bases, with 20 bases between them. This CDR3 has 16 residues. The CDR3 DNA is TGTGCCAGCAGTACCTCGCCCCAGGACAGCTCCTATGGCTACACCTTC. This codes for CASSTSPQDSSYGYTF.